These T cell receptor beta chains were read from a single sample in a study of CD8+ T cells in alopecia areata. Method: immunoSEQ multiplex PCR; TCRdb's copy keeps in-frame clones and lacks some. The sample lists about 5,700 clones, under 80% occurring once. This specimen consisted of skin, obtained at week 0. These receptors all come from a human donor with alopecia areata. CDR3s include the opening cysteine and the closing phenylalanine or tryptophan. The D gene is left open where the match is weak. The size entry is marked missing in some rows and otherwise reads once, few, many or a size class.

J	D	V	size	CDR3	DNA
TRBJ2-2	TRBD1	TRBV7-9	.	CASSPSRDRVGYTGELFF	TGTGCCAGCAGCCCTTCCAGGGACAGGGTCGGGTACACCGGGGAGCTGTTTTTT
TRBJ2-7	TRBD1	TRBV7-8	.	CASSLARLGQGSYEQYF	TGTGCCAGCAGCTTAGCGCGCTTGGGACAGGGGTCCTACGAGCAGTACTTC
TRBJ2-2	TRBD1	TRBV6-5	.	CASSYYRGTNTGELFF	TGTGCCAGCAGTTATTACAGGGGGACGAACACCGGGGAGCTGTTTTTT
TRBJ2-5	.	TRBV7-9	few	CASRGARTQYF	TGTGCCAGCAGGGGGGCCCGGACCCAGTACTTC
TRBJ2-7	.	TRBV10-3	.	CAISVAGEQYF	TGTGCCATCAGTGTAGCAGGCGAGCAGTACTTC
TRBJ2-7	TRBD1	TRBV5-1	once	CASGGGTGPPYEQYF	TGCGCCAGCGGAGGGGGGACAGGGCCACCCTACGAGCAGTACTTC
TRBJ2-2	TRBD1	TRBV5-1	few	CASSRTGTGMTGELFF	TGCGCCAGCAGCCGGACCGGGACAGGGATGACCGGGGAGCTGTTTTTT
TRBJ2-1	TRBD1	TRBV6-1	.	CASRRDRANEQFF	TGTGCCAGCAGACGGGACAGGGCCAATGAGCAGTTCTTC
TRBJ2-1	TRBD1	TRBV2	few	CASSDSGTGGNEQFF	TGTGCCAGCAGTGATTCCGGGACAGGGGGTAATGAGCAGTTCTTC
TRBJ1-5	.	TRBV6-5	.	CASSPLFRVQPQHF	TGTGCCAGCAGCCCACTTTTCAGGGTTCAGCCCCAGCATTTT
TRBJ1-1	.	TRBV4-1	.	CASSQVKAANTEAFF	TGCGCCAGCAGCCAAGTTAAAGCCGCGAACACTGAAGCTTTCTTT
TRBJ2-3	.	TRBV6-1	.	CASWGYRTDTQYF	TGTGCCAGCTGGGGATATCGCACAGATACGCAGTATTTT
TRBJ1-1	.	TRBV19	few	CASSMGRGSVTEAFF	TGTGCCAGTAGTATGGGTCGGGGGTCCGTGACTGAAGCTTTCTTT
TRBJ2-3	.	TRBV9	few	CASSVNVGGSTDTQYF	TGTGCCAGCAGCGTAAATGTGGGGGGCAGCACAGATACGCAGTATTTT
TRBJ2-5	TRBD2	TRBV7-8	once	CASSFGLTSTQETQYF	TGTGCCAGCAGCTTTGGGCTGACTAGCACTCAAGAGACCCAGTACTTC
TRBJ1-1	.	TRBV7-9	few	CASSPLGGTEAFF	TGTGCCAGCAGCCCACTGGGGGGGACTGAAGCTTTCTTT
TRBJ1-2	.	TRBV27	large	CASSLSTGYGYTF	TGTGCCAGCAGTTTATCGACGGGATATGGCTACACCTTC
TRBJ2-2	TRBD1	TRBV7-8	.	CASSSRDRVFRSGELFF	TGTGCCAGCAGCTCCCGGGACAGGGTTTTCCGTAGCGGGGAGCTGTTTTTT
TRBJ2-1	.	TRBV6-9	.	CASSYSNPRDYNEQFF	TGTGCCAGCAGTTACTCGAACCCCCGAGACTACAATGAGCAGTTCTTC
TRBJ1-1	.	TRBV27	.	CASSWGGGNTEAFF	TGTGCCAGCAGTTGGGGAGGAGGGAACACTGAAGCTTTCTTT
TRBJ1-2	.	TRBV14	.	CASSQDRRGNYGYTF	TGTGCCAGCAGCCAAGATCGTCGAGGGAACTATGGCTACACCTTC
TRBJ2-3	TRBD2	TRBV6-1	large	CASSELAGSTDTQYF	TGTGCCAGCAGTGAACTAGCGGGAAGCACAGATACGCAGTATTTT
TRBJ2-1	.	TRBV2	few	CASNLASGYNEQFF	TGTGCCAGCAACCTAGCTTCGGGTTACAATGAGCAGTTCTTC
TRBJ1-6	.	TRBV19	.	CASSIGGRYNSPLHF	TGTGCCAGTAGTATAGGAGGTCGGTATAATTCACCCCTCCACTTT
TRBJ2-7	.	TRBV19	.	CASSIYGRFYEQYF	TGTGCCAGTAGTATATACGGCAGATTCTACGAGCAGTACTTC
TRBJ2-6	.	TRBV18	.	CASSPVGSGANVLTF	TGTGCCAGCTCACCAGTCGGCTCTGGGGCCAACGTCCTGACTTTC
TRBJ2-7	.	TRBV10-1	.	CASSEQEGEQYF	TGCGCCAGCAGTGAGCAGGAGGGTGAGCAGTACTTC
TRBJ2-1	.	TRBV7-8	.	CASSGGYNEQFF	TGTGCCAGCAGCGGGGGTTACAATGAGCAGTTCTTC
TRBJ2-5	.	TRBV5-1	.	CASRGEETQYF	TGCGCCAGCAGAGGAGAGGAGACCCAGTACTTC